This TCR beta chain is drawn from a study of T cells after yellow fever vaccination. Findings and caveats of the study: Reappearing after the booster were most of the clones from primary vaccination (roughly 95% CD4, about 87% CD8).

This clonotype was observed a few times. Its antigen is not known. It was through 5'RACE template switching that TCR cDNA was made, with a universal primer site and UMIs added. From the 5' RACE reads, TCRdb called clonotypes with MiXCR, one entry per CDR3 protein. This sample carries a few hundred thousand distinct CDR3 sequences, about 4% of them seen once, and the ten largest clones take roughly 25%. Germline lookup yields CDR1 MNHEY and CDR2 SVGAGI. V was clipped by 0 bases and J by 4 bases, with 12 bases between them. The CDR3 is 15 amino acids. Sequenced here: PBMCs, sampled 5 days after the yellow fever booster vaccination. The chain joins TRBV6-5 to TRBJ1-1; D gene uncertain. The source of this sequence is a man aged 18 to 35 who received the YFV17D yellow fever vaccine. CDR3 bases: TGTGCCAGCAGTTACTCGACTTTGTCTCCCACTGAAGCTTTCTTT. This gives the protein CASSYSTLSPTEAFF.